The sequence of this TCR delta chain was determined in a study of γδ T cells in repeated Plasmodium falciparum infection. Vgamma9/Vdelta2+ and Vdelta2-negative gammadelta T cells were flow-sorted from PBMC for bulk sequencing. CDR1 and CDR2 from the germline V gene are TSWWSYY and QGS. The CDR3 is 26 residues long. V was pared by 1 base and J by 2 bases, with 23 bases of the junction left unmatched. TCRdb re-called the multiplex PCR reads through CATT. The table includes roughly 90,000 delta-chain clones, over 0.75% detected once. On this clone itself: For this DNA, TCRdb reports the protein of a much larger clone, which diverges at residue 18, most likely from a read error; the protein presented here is translated directly from the DNA.

The V and J genes are TRDV1 and TRDJ3; 13 bases are shared with TRDD3. The J gene, not given by TCRdb, was assigned here from a germline match of the nucleotide sequence. This clonotype was sampled from a pool of human donors (malaria-infected and uninfected, not separated). The sequencing sample was made of gamma-delta T cells from blood. DNA for the CDR3: TGTGCTCTTGGGGAACAGGGGGGGAGTACTGGGGGATACGAAGTATTTTCCCCCTGGGACACCCGACAGATGTTTTTC. It codes for CALGEQGGSTGGYEVFSPWDTRQMFF.